One TCR beta chain is described in this entry. Its specificity is not known. Given a much more abundant clone one base away, this may be a read error. Combining iRepertoire HTBI primers with Arm-PCR of CDR3 regions, the authors built TCR beta libraries. Per the authors' pipeline: Taken together, the samples had roughly 56 TRBV and more than 11 TRBJ segments identified. TCRdb ran MiXCR on the multiplex PCR reads and lists one entry per CDR3 protein. V and J calls and clone size were set by TCRdb, not the authors. The sample holds roughly 380,000 distinct CDR3 sequences; about 14% are singletons and the top ten take 22%. This sample is part of a study of regulatory T cells in long-lasting Graves disease. Described time point: newly diagnosed GD, antithyroid drugs for less than 3 months. Isolated PBMC RNA provided the starting material for the TCR library. Study conclusions and caveats: TRBV28, TRBJ1-2 and TRBJ2-5 were favored in persistent disease. Less diverse TCR repertoires were seen in persistent Graves' patients than in newly diagnosed ones.

The germline V gene has CDR1 DFQATT and CDR2 SNEGSKA (reference sequence). The CDR3 covers 13 residues. V was trimmed by 2 bases and J by 0 bases, leaving 2 bases between them. This chain connects TRBV20-1 to TRBJ2-6; D is ambiguous. Sequences were derived from peripheral blood mononuclear cells (PBMCs), sampled at new diagnosis, from a patient treated with antithyroid drugs. The clonotype comes from a female donor with Graves disease. In DNA form, the CDR3 reads TGCAGTGCTAGACCCTCTGGGGCCAACGTCCTGACTTTC. Its translation is CSARPSGANVLTF.